This TCR beta chain was obtained from a study of T cell responses to AZD1222 COVID-19 vaccine. Clones were read by immunoSEQ multiplex PCR, and TCRdb kept only the in-frame ones, dropping some. In the table there are 55,000 to 65,000 clones, 89% of which are singletons. Germline-derived CDR1 and CDR2 are SNHLY and FYNNEI. There are 13 residues in the CDR3. V gave up 4 bases and J gave up 4 bases, with 11 bases separating them. The chain links TRBV2 to TRBJ2-7; no reliable D call. Sequencing used peripheral blood, obtained 28 days after the second AZD1222 dose. The receptor's source is an adult who received the AZD1222 COVID-19 vaccine. CDR3 DNA sequence: TGTGCCAGCAGTGCGCAGCCCGGGTACGAGCAGTACTTC. It yields the protein CASSAQPGYEQYF.